This TCR beta chain was identified in a study of shared clonotypes between healthy human individuals. The protocol was immunoSEQ multiplex PCR, while the TCRdb copy is restricted to in-frame clones and leaves out a portion. Here the sample spans about a million clones, 60% to 80% being singletons. The CDR3 spans 14 residues. The germline gives CDR1 SGHDN, CDR2 FVKESK. Note on this clone: As yet, its antigen is unknown.

Study-level points and caveats: Sampling used blood alone; tissue repertoires probably differ.

The source is a man aged 18-30 years in good health. The chain has TRBV14 and TRBJ2-5; D possibly corresponds to TRBD2 (5 bases). The J call could be wrong; TRBJ2-7 is a better fit for the DNA end. Sequenced: memory CD4+ T cells sorted from blood. The subset here: CD45RA-negative fraction. In DNA, the CDR3 is TGTGCCAGCAGCCAAAACTTCGGGATTTACGAGCAGTACTTC. Its protein product is CASSQNFGIYEQYF.